This TCR beta chain was found in a study of OX40 agonist ivuxolimab in advanced cancers. The method was immunoSEQ multiplex PCR; TCRdb's version includes in-frame clones alone and lacks a portion of them. The table records thousands of clones, 70% to 80% of them present only once. Germline values: CDR1 SGHAT, CDR2 FQNNGV. Deletions cut 2 bases from V and 4 bases from J, with 5 bases between. There are 12 residues in the CDR3. The starting material was CD4+ or CD8+ T cells sorted from blood, obtained in a trial of the OX40 agonist ivuxolimab. The chain combines TRBV11-2 with TRBJ1-2; no firm D call. The receptor was derived from an adult with an advanced solid tumor such as melanoma, head and neck, liver or kidney cancer. The CDR3 reads CASSLNTYGYTF. The CDR3 bases are TGTGCCAGCAGCTTAAACACCTATGGCTACACCTTC.